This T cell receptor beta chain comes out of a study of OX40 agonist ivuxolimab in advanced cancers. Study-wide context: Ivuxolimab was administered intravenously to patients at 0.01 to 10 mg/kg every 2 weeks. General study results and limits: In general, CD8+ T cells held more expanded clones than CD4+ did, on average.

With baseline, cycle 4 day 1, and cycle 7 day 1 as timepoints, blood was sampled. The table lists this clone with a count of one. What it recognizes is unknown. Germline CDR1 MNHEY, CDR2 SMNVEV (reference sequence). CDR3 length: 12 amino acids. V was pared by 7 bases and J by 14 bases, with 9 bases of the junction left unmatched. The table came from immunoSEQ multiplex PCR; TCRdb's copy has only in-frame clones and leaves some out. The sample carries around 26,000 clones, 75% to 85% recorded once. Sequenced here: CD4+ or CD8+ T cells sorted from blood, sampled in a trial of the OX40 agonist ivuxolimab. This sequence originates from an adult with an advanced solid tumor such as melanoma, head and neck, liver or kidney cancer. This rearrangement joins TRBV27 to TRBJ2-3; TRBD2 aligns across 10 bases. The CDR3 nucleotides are TGTGCCAGCATCAGAGCGGGGGGGGAGTGGTATTTT. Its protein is CASIRAGGEWYF.